Listed here is a single T cell receptor beta chain. The antigen it recognizes is unknown. No base quality values were provided; no much bigger clone lies one nucleotide off. This record belongs to a study of T cell responses to AZD1222 COVID-19 vaccine (dated by TCRdb to 2020 to 2023). Some background on the complete study: TCR sequencing covered about 230 trial participants: roughly 200 given two doses of AZD1222 and approximately 25 given two doses of MenACWY control vaccine. Enrollment into the trials was organized by age into subgroups of 18-55, 56-69 and 70-plus years, and those subgroups contained around 150, 28 and 57 TCR-sequenced participants, respectively. Study-wide conclusions, independent of this receptor: Reportedly, almost half of the unique spike-specific TCRs recognized epitopes lying outside the regions that are mutated in the B.1.351 and B.1.1.7 variants. Participants were mostly white British and included more females than males, and it was suggested by the authors that clonal diversity may have been underestimated. Vaccine-associated CD4 TCRs spanned the whole spike protein, with dominant responses in regions 160-218 and 743-854. Only a handful of AZD1222 recipients were SARS-CoV-2 seropositive at baseline, limiting conclusions about previously exposed vaccinees. Because no day 14 peak-response samples were available, the repertoires could be characterized only after the peak T cell response. The 56-69-year group was small, and its depth increase did not reach significance, likely because of low power. A significant rise in spike-specific TCR breadth and depth was observed after two AZD1222 doses relative to day 0 and relative to MenACWY recipients.

The sample's time point, from its label and the paper: about 28 days (+/-7) after the second vaccine dose. AZD1222 recipients with second doses at about 4 weeks or about 12 weeks were pooled, because spike-specific TCR depth and breadth did not differ between schedules. Samples from vaccinated people were obtained from the UK trials COV001 and COV002, which included a single-blind randomized controlled phase 2/3 trial of AZD1222 (ChAdOx1 nCoV-19) in healthy adults. For TCRbeta chain sequencing, PBMC samples from trial participants were taken at day 0 and at day 28 after the second dose. Taken from the germline V gene (reference sequence), the CDR1 and CDR2 loops are LGHDT and YNNKEL. From its cysteine to its phenylalanine, the CDR3 spans 14 amino acids. The DNA shown is the 42-base CDR3, in frame from base 1. Clipping removes 10 bases from V and 2 bases from J, with 8 as the unmatched junction base count.

The CDR3 regions of human TCRbeta chains were subjected to immunosequencing. The authors' pipeline ran thus. TCRs in the repertoires were matched against a reference library of SARS-CoV-2-specific TCRs that had been generated with the MIRA antigen-specificity platform. Breadth was defined as the fraction of unique TCRs that were SARS-CoV-2-associated, and depth was defined as the fraction of total T cells that were SARS-CoV-2-associated. Each spike-specific TCR was assigned to its reactive spike region and to a CD4 or CD8 class using the MIRA data. Log10-transformed breadth and depth values were compared by one-way ANOVA with Sidak's multiple comparisons tests. The table was pulled from immuneACCESS by TCRdb, which kept in-frame rearrangements only. Such tables lose some clones; where checked, under half of the loss comes from unresolved V genes, and the rest has no known cause. That table gives V, J and clone size, and the DNA gave D and trimming. This sample gives under 150,000 clones in total; around 88% of them show up just once. 6.5% of the sample comes from the top ten.

The TCR sequence derives from an adult who received the AZD1222 COVID-19 vaccine. The sequenced sample was peripheral blood, obtained 28 days after the second AZD1222 dose. The sequence joins TRBV3-1 (or the pseudogene TRBV3-2) to TRBJ2-5; TRBD2 matches 9 bases in the middle. The bases are TGTGCCACCGAGCGGGGGGCTTTACAAGAGACCCAGTACTTC. This yields the protein CATERGALQETQYF.